This T cell receptor (beta chain) derives from a study of CD8 T cells in Susac syndrome. RNA amounts of roughly 0.45 to 1 ug underwent reverse transcription with random hexamers. TCRdb independently ran MiXCR on the immunoSEQ multiplex PCR reads; one entry per CDR3 protein. The data contain fewer than 200,000 distinct CDR3 sequences, 85% to 95% of them singletons. V was trimmed by 10 bases and J by 3 bases, leaving 15 bases between them. The V gene's germline CDR1 is MNHEY and CDR2 SMNVEV (reference sequence). The CDR3 runs 13 residues. The sample taken for sequencing was CD8+ T cells from PBMCs. The origin of this receptor is a human donor with multiple sclerosis. V is TRBV27 and J is TRBJ2-5; D is undetermined. CDR3 amino acids: CATLPAVKETQYF. The CDR3 DNA is TGTGCCACCCTACCGGCGGTGAAAGAGACCCAGTACTTC.